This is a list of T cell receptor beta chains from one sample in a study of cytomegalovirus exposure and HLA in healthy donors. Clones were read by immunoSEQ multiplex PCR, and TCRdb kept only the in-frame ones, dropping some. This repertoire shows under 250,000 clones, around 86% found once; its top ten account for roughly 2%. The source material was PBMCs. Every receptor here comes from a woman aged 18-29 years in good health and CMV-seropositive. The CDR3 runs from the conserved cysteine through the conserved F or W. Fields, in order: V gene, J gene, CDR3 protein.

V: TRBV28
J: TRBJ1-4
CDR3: CASSPRTGIFEKLFF

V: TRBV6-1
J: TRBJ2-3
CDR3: CASSVQLSTDTQYF

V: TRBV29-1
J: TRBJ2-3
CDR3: CSVTSGSFTDTQYF

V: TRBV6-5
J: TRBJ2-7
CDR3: CASRRVEETEQYF

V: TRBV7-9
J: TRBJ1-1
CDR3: CASRDGQVNTEAFF

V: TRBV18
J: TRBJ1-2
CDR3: CASSPPGGNYGYTF

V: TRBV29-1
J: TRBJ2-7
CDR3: CSVEDPPRFDRVGEQYF

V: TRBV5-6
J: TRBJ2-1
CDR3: CASRVGPSSNVGHEQFF

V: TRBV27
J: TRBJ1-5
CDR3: CASSFRGYSNQPQHF

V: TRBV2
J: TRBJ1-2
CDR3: CASIPGQVLHSYTF

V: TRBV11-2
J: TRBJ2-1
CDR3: CASSFARNEQFF

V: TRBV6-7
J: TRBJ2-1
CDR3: CASSYGNFGLRLGDEQFF

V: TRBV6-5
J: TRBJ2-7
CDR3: CASSYRDRGYEQYF

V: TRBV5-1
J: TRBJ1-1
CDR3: CASSLDRVETEAFF

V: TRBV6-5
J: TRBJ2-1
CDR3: CASSYSEDEQFF

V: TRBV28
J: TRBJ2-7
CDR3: CASSVQGFSSYEQYF

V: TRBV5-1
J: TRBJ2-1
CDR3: CASSLGRLAGGQDNEQFF

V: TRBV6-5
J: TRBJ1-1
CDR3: CASSYSRTGEAFF

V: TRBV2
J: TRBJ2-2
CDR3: CASRTTGGITGELFF

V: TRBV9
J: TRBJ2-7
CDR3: CASSVGTTGGSPHEQYF

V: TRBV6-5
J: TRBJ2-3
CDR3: CASSSALAGGPDTQYF

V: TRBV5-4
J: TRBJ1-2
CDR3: CASSLAQVTNYGYTF

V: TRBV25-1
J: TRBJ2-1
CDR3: CASSALAGVRNEQFF

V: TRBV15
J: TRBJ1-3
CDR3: CATSSEGGGSGNTIYF

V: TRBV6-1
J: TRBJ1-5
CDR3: CASSEAFGTGAFSNQPQHF

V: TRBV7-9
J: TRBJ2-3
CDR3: CASSVREDTQYF

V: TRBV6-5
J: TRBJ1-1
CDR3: CASSYQGNTEAFF

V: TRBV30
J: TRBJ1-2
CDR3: CAWSDGQGISKGYTF

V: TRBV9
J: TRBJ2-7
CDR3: CASSPPVAGEQYF

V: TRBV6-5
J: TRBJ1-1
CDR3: CASSLKTGVAFF

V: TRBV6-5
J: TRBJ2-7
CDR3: CASSYNNDGEQYF

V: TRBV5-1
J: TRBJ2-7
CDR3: CASSSRLGTGGYEQYF

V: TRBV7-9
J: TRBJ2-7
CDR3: CASSSNKRQVPYEQYF

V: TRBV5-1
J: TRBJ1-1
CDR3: CASSRGPGQGGNTEAFF

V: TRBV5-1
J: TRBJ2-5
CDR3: CASSRRGEETQYF

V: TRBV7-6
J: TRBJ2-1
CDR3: CASSRPRTSGRGSYNEQFF

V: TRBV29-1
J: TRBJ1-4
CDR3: CSVNEQGATNEKLFF

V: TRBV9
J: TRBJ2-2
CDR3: CASSVLREVGVGELFF

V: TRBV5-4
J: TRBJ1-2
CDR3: CASSGRGWYGYTF

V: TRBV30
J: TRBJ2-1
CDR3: CAWRVRGLDEQFF

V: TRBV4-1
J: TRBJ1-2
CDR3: CASSPDRGANYGYTF

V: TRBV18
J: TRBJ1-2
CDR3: CASSPRTEYYGYTF

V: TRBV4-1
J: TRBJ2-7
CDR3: CASSSTVQTYEQYF

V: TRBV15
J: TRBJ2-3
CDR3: CATSRVAGGGDTQYF

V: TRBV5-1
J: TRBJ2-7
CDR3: CASSPLGGRGISYEQYF

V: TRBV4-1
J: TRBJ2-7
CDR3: CASSEGTGGLYEQYF

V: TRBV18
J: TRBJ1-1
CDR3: CASSPMGGGTEAFF

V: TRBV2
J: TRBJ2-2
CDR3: CASGAQVNTGELFF

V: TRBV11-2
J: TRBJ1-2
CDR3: CASSLGGGAGYTF

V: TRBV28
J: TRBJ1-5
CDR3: CASSGPITGNQPQHF

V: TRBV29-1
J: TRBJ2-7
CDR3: CSVGLAGGSYEQYF

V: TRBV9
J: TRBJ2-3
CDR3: CASSVAEKASGTATDTQYF

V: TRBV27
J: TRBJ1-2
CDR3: CASSFRWDRVINYGYTF

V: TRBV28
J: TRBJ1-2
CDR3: CASSGRGQGYGYTF

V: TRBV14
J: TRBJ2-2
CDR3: CASSHSTGGGIFGTGELFF

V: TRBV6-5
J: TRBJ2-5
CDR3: CASRRTSGSQETQYF

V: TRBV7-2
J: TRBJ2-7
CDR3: CASSLVGTGSYEQYF